This paragraph reports one T cell receptor (beta chain). Primers: 60 Vbeta forward and 13 Jbeta reverse. The repertoire was sequenced with immunoSEQ multiplex PCR; TCRdb's copy has only in-frame clones and lacks some. Reported are roughly 79,000 clones; the ten largest clones contain about 4.2%. The sample originates from a study of cytomegalovirus exposure and HLA in healthy donors. In the study overall: Roughly 179 million T cells yielded roughly 120 million unique TCR beta sequences, as an earlier analysis found.

CDR3 size: 15 residues. Trimming took off 0 bases at V and 2 bases at J, with 12 bases between the two ends. Germline V CDR1 and CDR2: SGHDT, YYEEEE. The sequence came from a man younger than 45 in good health and CMV-seronegative. This chain uses TRBV5-6 with TRBJ2-7; no clear D gene. The sequenced sample consisted of PBMCs. CDR3 protein: CASSLGGRAPYEQYF. DNA for the CDR3: TGTGCCAGCAGCTTGGGTGGGCGCGCCCCCTACGAGCAGTACTTC.